These T cell receptor beta chains were read from a single sample in a study of T-cell reconstitution after alpha-beta-depleted transplantation in children. Via MiXCR, TCRdb re-called the PCR reads, giving one row per CDR3 protein. The table shows approximately 150,000 distinct CDR3 sequences, with about 8.8% occurring only once. Sequencing was performed on PBMCs, mostly from graft donor cells, taken 180 days after TCRalphabeta/CD19-depleted stem cell transplant. The origin of the receptors is a female patient aged 2-10 years who had a stem cell transplant for congenital amegakaryocytic thrombocytopenia, so the T cells may come from the graft donor. The CDR3 runs from the conserved cysteine through the conserved F or W. The D gene is left open where the match is weak. Not every row has a clone size; where given, it reads once, few, many or a size class.

D gene: -
V gene: TRBV30
clone size: -
J gene: TRBJ1-1
CDR3 DNA: TGTGCCTGTGGGACTGAAGCTTTCTTT
CDR3 protein: CACGTEAFF

D gene: TRBD2
V gene: TRBV20-1
clone size: many
J gene: TRBJ2-3
CDR3 DNA: TGCAGTGCTCGCCTACTAGCGGGGTCCACAGATACGCAGTATTTT
CDR3 protein: CSARLLAGSTDTQYF

D gene: -
V gene: TRBV7-9
clone size: many
J gene: TRBJ2-1
CDR3 DNA: TGTGCCAGCAGCTTCGTCCGAGATGAGCAGTTCTTC
CDR3 protein: CASSFVRDEQFF

D gene: -
V gene: TRBV15
clone size: many
J gene: TRBJ2-1
CDR3 DNA: TGTGCCACCAGCAGAGTGCGGGGCTACAATGAGCAGTTCTTC
CDR3 protein: CATSRVRGYNEQFF

D gene: -
V gene: TRBV20-1
clone size: -
J gene: TRBJ2-1
CDR3 DNA: TGCAGTGCTAGACGATCGTTGGGTGCTGGCTCCTACAATGAGCAGTTCTTC
CDR3 protein: CSARRSLGAGSYNEQFF

D gene: TRBD1
V gene: TRBV29-1
clone size: many
J gene: TRBJ1-4
CDR3 DNA: TGCAGCGTTGAGGGACAGGAGGGAGAAAAACTGTTTTTT
CDR3 protein: CSVEGQEGEKLFF

D gene: -
V gene: TRBV20-1
clone size: many
J gene: TRBJ2-7
CDR3 DNA: TGCAGTGCTAGACCCCGACCGAGCGAGCAGTACTTC
CDR3 protein: CSARPRPSEQYF

D gene: TRBD2
V gene: TRBV28
clone size: many
J gene: TRBJ2-2
CDR3 DNA: TGTGCCAGCAAACTAGCGGGGGCGAACACCGGGGAGCTGTTTTTT
CDR3 protein: CASKLAGANTGELFF

D gene: -
V gene: TRBV12-3/TRBV12-4
clone size: many
J gene: TRBJ1-2
CDR3 DNA: TGTGCCAGCAGTCCCCGGACAAAATCTTACTATGGCTACACCTTC
CDR3 protein: CASSPRTKSYYGYTF

D gene: -
V gene: TRBV18
clone size: many
J gene: TRBJ2-2
CDR3 DNA: TGTGCCAGCTCACCACTGGGGACCGGGGAGCTGTTTTTT
CDR3 protein: CASSPLGTGELFF

D gene: TRBD1
V gene: TRBV11-2
clone size: -
J gene: TRBJ1-5
CDR3 DNA: TGTGCCAGCAGTCACCTAAATTTCAGGGGGCCCGTAAATCAGCCCCAGCATTTT
CDR3 protein: CASSHLNFRGPVNQPQHF

D gene: -
V gene: TRBV28
clone size: many
J gene: TRBJ2-1
CDR3 DNA: TGTGCCAGCAGCTTGCACGGGAACGGGGAGCAGTTCTTC
CDR3 protein: CASSLHGNGEQFF

D gene: -
V gene: TRBV7-7
clone size: many
J gene: TRBJ2-2
CDR3 DNA: TGTGCCAGCAGCTTACCAGGGGACCTGAACACCGGGGAGCTGTTTTTT
CDR3 protein: CASSLPGDLNTGELFF

D gene: TRBD2
V gene: TRBV28
clone size: many
J gene: TRBJ2-4
CDR3 DNA: TGTGCCAGCGGGCTAGCGGGAGAAGGGAACATTCAGTACTTC
CDR3 protein: CASGLAGEGNIQYF

D gene: TRBD1
V gene: TRBV12-3/TRBV12-4
clone size: many
J gene: TRBJ2-3
CDR3 DNA: TGTGCCAGCAGTATAACGTACAGGGGGCACACAGATACGCAGTATTTT
CDR3 protein: CASSITYRGHTDTQYF

D gene: TRBD2
V gene: TRBV19
clone size: few
J gene: TRBJ2-1
CDR3 DNA: TGTGCCAGTAGTATCAGCGGGAGGGGATACCACTCCGGCTCCTACAATGAGCAGTTCTTC
CDR3 protein: CASSISGRGYHSGSYNEQFF

D gene: TRBD1
V gene: TRBV28
clone size: -
J gene: TRBJ2-2
CDR3 DNA: TGTGCCTCCCAGACCCGACAGGGTTTTCGAAACACCGGGGAGCTGTTTTTT
CDR3 protein: CASQTRQGFRNTGELFF

D gene: TRBD1
V gene: TRBV5-1
clone size: -
J gene: TRBJ2-7
CDR3 DNA: TGCGCCAGCAGCGTTACAGGGGGTACCTACGAGCAGTACTTC
CDR3 protein: CASSVTGGTYEQYF

D gene: -
V gene: TRBV4-2
clone size: few
J gene: TRBJ1-6
CDR3 DNA: TGTGCCAGCAGCCAAGGCGCAACAGCAGGTTATAATTCACCCCTCCACTTT
CDR3 protein: CASSQGATAGYNSPLHF

D gene: -
V gene: TRBV10-3
clone size: many
J gene: TRBJ2-1
CDR3 DNA: TGTGCCATCAGTGAGTCAATCGGTAATGAGCAGTTCTTC
CDR3 protein: CAISESIGNEQFF

D gene: -
V gene: TRBV27
clone size: many
J gene: TRBJ1-4
CDR3 DNA: TGTGCCAGCGGCCGTGGGTTAACTAATGAAAAACTGTTTTTT
CDR3 protein: CASGRGLTNEKLFF

D gene: -
V gene: TRBV29-1
clone size: many
J gene: TRBJ2-5
CDR3 DNA: TGCAGCGTCGAGCTGCCAATGGACAGCGGCGAGACCCAGTACTTC
CDR3 protein: CSVELPMDSGETQYF

D gene: -
V gene: TRBV4-1
clone size: many
J gene: TRBJ2-5
CDR3 DNA: TGCGCCAGCAGCCAAGAGGTCAGGGACCAAGAGACCCAGTACTTC
CDR3 protein: CASSQEVRDQETQYF

D gene: -
V gene: TRBV5-1
clone size: -
J gene: TRBJ1-2
CDR3 DNA: TGCGCCAGCAGTTTGGATGTCGGGGTTTTGCACTATGGCTACACCTTC
CDR3 protein: CASSLDVGVLHYGYTF

D gene: -
V gene: TRBV7-9
clone size: many
J gene: TRBJ1-1
CDR3 DNA: TGTGCCAGCATCTCGGGCAACGGCAACACTGAAGCTTTCTTT
CDR3 protein: CASISGNGNTEAFF

D gene: -
V gene: TRBV30
clone size: few
J gene: TRBJ2-3
CDR3 DNA: TGTGCCTGGAGTGTAGGACAACTCACAGATACGCAGTATTTT
CDR3 protein: CAWSVGQLTDTQYF

D gene: -
V gene: TRBV28
clone size: many
J gene: TRBJ2-1
CDR3 DNA: TGTGCCAGCAGTACCTTCCGGGACTGGGTCTCCTACAATGAGCAGTTCTTC
CDR3 protein: CASSTFRDWVSYNEQFF

D gene: TRBD1
V gene: TRBV24-1
clone size: many
J gene: TRBJ1-2
CDR3 DNA: TGTGCCACCAGTGAGACAGGGGGCTATGGCTACACCTTC
CDR3 protein: CATSETGGYGYTF

D gene: -
V gene: TRBV9
clone size: many
J gene: TRBJ2-3
CDR3 DNA: TGTGCCAGCAGCGCTTTCCAGGGGGGACGGGATACGCAGTATTTT
CDR3 protein: CASSAFQGGRDTQYF